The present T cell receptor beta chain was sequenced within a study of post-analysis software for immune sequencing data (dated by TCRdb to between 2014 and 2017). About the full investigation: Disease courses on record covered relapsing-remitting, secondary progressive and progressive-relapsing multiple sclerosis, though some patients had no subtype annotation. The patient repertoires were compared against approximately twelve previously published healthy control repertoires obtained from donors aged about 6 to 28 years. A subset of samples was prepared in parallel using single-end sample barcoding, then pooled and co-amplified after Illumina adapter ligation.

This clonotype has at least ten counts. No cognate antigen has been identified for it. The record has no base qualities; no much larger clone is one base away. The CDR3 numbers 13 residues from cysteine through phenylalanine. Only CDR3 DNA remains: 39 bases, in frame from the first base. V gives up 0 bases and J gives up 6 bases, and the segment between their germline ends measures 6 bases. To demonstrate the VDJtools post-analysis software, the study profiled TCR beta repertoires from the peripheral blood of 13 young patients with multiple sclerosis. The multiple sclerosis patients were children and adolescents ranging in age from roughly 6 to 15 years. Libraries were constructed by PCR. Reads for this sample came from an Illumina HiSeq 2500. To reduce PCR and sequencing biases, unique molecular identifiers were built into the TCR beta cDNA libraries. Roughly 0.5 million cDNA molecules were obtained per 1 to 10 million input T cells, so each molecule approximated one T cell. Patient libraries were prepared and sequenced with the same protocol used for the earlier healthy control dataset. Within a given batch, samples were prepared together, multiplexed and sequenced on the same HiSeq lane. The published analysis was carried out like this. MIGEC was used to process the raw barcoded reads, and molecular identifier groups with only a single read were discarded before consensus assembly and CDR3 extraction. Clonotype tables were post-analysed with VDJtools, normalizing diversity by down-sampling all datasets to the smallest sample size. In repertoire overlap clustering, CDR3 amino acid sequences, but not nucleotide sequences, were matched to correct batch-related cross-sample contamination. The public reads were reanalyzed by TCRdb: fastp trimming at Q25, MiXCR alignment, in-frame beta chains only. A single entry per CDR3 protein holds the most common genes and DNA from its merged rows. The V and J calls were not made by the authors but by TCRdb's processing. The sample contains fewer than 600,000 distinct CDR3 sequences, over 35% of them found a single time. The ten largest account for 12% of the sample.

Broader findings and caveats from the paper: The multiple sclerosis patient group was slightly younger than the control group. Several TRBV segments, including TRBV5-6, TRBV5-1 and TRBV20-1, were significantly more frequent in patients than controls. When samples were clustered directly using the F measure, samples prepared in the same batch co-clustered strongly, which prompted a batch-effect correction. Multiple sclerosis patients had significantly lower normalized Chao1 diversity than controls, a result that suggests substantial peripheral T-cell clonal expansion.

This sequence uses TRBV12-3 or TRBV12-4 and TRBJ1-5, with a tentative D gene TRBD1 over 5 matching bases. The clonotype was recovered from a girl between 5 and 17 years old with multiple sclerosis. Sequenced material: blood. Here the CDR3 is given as CASSLAGGQPQHF. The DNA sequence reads TGTGCCAGCAGTTTAGCGGGGGGTCAGCCCCAGCATTTT.